This T cell receptor (beta chain) was documented in a study of breast tumors, draining lymph nodes, adjacent tissues listed by TCRdb under 2016. At the level of the whole study: TCR beta repertoires were compared across tumor, adjacent nontumor tissue and axillary lymph nodes obtained from breast cancer patients. The study was designed to assess the relationships and possible T-cell exchange between tumor, surrounding tissue and draining lymph node repertoires in human breast cancer. Beyond this particular receptor, the publication reports: Tumors showed preferential V and J gene usage, and their T-cell repertoire diversity fell below that of lymph nodes yet above that of nontumor tissue. The data were considered consistent with the idea that most tumor T cells come from the lymph node and then expand in tumor tissue. The similarity between tumor and nontumor tissue repertoires was significantly greater in luminal-like breast cancer than in basal-like breast cancer. The conclusion that tumor T cells originate in lymph nodes was presented as consistent with a hypothesis rather than as directly demonstrated.

Concerning this clonotype: Its antigen has not been determined. Base qualities are not at hand, and no much larger clone is one base apart.

The V and J ends are trimmed by 6 bases and 11 bases, leaving 24 bases between them. CDR1 DFQATT and CDR2 SNEGSKA were looked up in the germline V gene (reference sequence). The cysteine opens and the phenylalanine closes a CDR3 of 14 amino acids. Of all the DNA, just the CDR3 is kept, 42 bases in frame from base 1. Sequencer: Illumina HiSeq 2000. Multiplex PCR amplification was used to build the TCR beta chain libraries. High-throughput sequencing was used to analyze the amplified TCR beta chain products. TCRdb took the public reads, trimmed them with fastp at Q25, ran MiXCR for clone calling and kept in-frame beta chains. Rows are unified per CDR3 protein, each entry keeping the most common DNA and genes. Here the sample has 66,000 or so distinct CDR3 sequences; 40% to 45% occur a single time. The ten largest clonotypes hold 8.4% of the sample.

The sample taken for sequencing was breast tumor tissue. The TCR comes from a female donor with breast cancer. Some clones in this sample may be carry-over from other donors' samples. Recombination connected TRBV20-1 to TRBJ2-3; D gene: possibly TRBD2, on 6 matching bases. The CDR3 amino acid sequence is: CSAEPETSQHEQYF. The bases are TGCAGTGCCGAGCCCGAGACTAGTCAGCACGAGCAGTATTTT.